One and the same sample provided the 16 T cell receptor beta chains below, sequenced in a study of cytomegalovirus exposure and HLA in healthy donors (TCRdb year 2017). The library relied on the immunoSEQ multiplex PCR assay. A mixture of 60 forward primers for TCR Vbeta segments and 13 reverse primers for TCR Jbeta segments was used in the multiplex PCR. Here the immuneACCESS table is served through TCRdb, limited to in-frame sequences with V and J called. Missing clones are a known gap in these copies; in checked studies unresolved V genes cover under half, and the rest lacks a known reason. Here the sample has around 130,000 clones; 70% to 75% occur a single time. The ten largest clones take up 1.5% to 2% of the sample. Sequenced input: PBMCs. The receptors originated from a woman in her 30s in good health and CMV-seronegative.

For the CDR3, the DNA is TGTGCCAGCAGTTGGACAGGGTCAAATCAGCCCCAGCATTTT. It codes for CASSWTGSNQPQHF. The chain carries TRBV7-2 and TRBJ1-5; 8 bases map to TRBD1. The V gene's germline CDR1 is SGHTA and CDR2 FQGNSA. J was trimmed by 4 bases and V by 6 bases; bases with no gene match: 5. The CDR3 is 14 residues long.

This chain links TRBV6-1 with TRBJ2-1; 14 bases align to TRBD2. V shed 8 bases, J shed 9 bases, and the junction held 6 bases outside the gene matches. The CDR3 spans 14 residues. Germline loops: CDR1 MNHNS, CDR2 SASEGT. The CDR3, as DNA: TGTGCCAGCCCGACTAGCGGGGGGGCTAGTGAGCAGTTCTTC. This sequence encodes CASPTSGGASEQFF.

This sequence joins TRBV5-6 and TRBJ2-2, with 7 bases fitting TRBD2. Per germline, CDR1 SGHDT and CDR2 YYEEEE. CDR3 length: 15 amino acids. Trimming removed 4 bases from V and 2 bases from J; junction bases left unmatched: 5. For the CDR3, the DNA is TGTGCCAGCAGCGCGCTAGCGGACAACACCGGGGAGCTGTTTTTT. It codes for CASSALADNTGELFF.

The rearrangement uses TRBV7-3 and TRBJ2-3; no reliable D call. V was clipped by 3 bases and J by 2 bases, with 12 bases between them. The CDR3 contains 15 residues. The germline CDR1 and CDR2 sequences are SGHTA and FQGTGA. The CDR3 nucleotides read TGTGCCAGCAGCTTGGGCGTCAAAGACACAGATACGCAGTATTTT. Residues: CASSLGVKDTDTQYF.

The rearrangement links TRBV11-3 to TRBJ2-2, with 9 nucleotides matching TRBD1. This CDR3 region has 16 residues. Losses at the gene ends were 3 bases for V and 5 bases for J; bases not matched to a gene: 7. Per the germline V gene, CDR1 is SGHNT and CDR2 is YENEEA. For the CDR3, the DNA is TGTGCCAGCAGCTTCGATACAGGGGGCGGAACCGGGGAGCTGTTTTTT. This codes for CASSFDTGGGTGELFF.

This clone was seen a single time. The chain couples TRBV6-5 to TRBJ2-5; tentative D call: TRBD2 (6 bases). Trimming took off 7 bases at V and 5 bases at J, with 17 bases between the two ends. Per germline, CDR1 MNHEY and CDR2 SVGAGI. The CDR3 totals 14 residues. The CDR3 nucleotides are TGTGCCAGCAAAAACGTAGGAGGGGAGGAGACCCAGTACTTC. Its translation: CASKNVGGEETQYF.

CDR3 DNA: TGTGCCAGCACCCCGGCTAGCGGGGGGTCGGGAGATACGCAGTATTTT. The encoded protein is CASTPASGGSGDTQYF. V is TRBV5-4 and J is TRBJ2-3; 11 bases line up with TRBD2. V trimming: 6 bases; J trimming: 5 bases; junction bases outside the gene matches: 11. The CDR3 is 16 amino acids. The germline CDR1 and CDR2 sequences are SGHNT and YYREEE (reference sequence). Based on the CDR3 plus reference TRBV5-4 and TRBJ2-3, the full variable domain is ETGVTQSPTHLIKTRGQQVTLRCSSQSGHNTVSWYQQALGQGPQFIFQYYREEENGRGNFPPRFSGLQFPNYSSELNVNALELDDSALYLCASTPASGGSGDTQYFGPGTRLTVL.

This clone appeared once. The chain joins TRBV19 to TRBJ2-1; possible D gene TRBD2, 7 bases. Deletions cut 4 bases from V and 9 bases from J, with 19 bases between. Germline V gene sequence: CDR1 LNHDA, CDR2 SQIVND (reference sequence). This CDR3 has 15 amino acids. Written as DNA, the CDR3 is TGTGCCAGTAGTACCCGTTGGGGGGGCGAGGGTGAGCAGTTCTTC. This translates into CASSTRWGGEGEQFF.

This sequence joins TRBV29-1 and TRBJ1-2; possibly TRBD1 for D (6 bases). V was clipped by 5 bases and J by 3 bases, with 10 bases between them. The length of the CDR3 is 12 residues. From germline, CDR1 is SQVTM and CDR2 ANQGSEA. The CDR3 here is CSVNREHYGYTF. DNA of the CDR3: TGCAGCGTTAACAGGGAGCACTATGGCTACACCTTC.

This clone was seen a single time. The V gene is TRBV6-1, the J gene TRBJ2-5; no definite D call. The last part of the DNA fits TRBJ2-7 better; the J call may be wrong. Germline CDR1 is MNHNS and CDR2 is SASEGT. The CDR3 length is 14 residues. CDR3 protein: CASSVHTSSYEQYF. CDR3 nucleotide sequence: TGTGCCAGCAGTGTTCATACGAGCTCCTACGAGCAGTACTTC.

CDR3 sequence reads: CASSLLSGGAYNEQFF. Here the CDR3 DNA reads TGTGCCAGCAGCTTGCTTAGCGGGGGGGCGTACAATGAGCAGTTCTTC. The rearrangement joins TRBV5-4 to TRBJ2-1, with 11 bases that match TRBD2. CDR1 and CDR2 (germline): SGHNT, YYREEE (reference sequence). Trimming cost V 1 base and J 4 bases; bases outside gene matches: 4. This CDR3 contains 16 residues.

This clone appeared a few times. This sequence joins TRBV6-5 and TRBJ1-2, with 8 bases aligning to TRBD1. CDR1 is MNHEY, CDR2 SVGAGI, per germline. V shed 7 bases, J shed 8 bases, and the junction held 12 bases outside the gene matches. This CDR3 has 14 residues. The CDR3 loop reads CASTESDTGGGYTF. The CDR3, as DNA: TGTGCCAGCACCGAGTCCGATACAGGGGGAGGCTACACCTTC.

The chain's CDR3 is CASTRGEHADTQYF. The CDR3 DNA reads as TGCGCCAGCACTCGGGGGGAGCACGCGGATACGCAGTATTTT. J is TRBJ2-3 and V is TRBV5-1; 7 bases are a match to TRBD2. V gave up 6 bases and J gave up 6 bases; unmatched junction bases: 10. The CDR3 spans 14 residues. Looked up from germline, CDR1 is SGHRS and CDR2 is YFSETQ.

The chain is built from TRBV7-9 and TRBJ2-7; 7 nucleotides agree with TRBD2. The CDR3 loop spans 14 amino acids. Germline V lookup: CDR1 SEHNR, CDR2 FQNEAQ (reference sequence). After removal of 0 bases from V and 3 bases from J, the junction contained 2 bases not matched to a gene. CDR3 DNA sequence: TGTGCCAGCAGCTTAGCGCGGGAGTTCTACGAGCAGTACTTC. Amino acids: CASSLAREFYEQYF.

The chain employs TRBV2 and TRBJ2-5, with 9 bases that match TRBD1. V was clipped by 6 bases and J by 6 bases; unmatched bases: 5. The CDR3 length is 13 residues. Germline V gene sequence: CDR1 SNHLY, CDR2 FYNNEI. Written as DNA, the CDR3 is TGTGCCAGCAGCGCGACAGGGGGGCAGACCCAGTACTTC. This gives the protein CASSATGGQTQYF.

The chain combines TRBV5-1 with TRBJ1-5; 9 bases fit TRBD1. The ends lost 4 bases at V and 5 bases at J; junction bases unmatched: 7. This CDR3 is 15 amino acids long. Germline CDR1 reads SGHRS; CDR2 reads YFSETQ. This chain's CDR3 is CASSTGTGRDQPQHF. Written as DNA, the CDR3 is TGCGCCAGCAGCACTGGGACAGGGCGAGATCAGCCCCAGCATTTT.